The 26 T cell receptor beta chains reported below all come from one sample, sequenced in a study of cytomegalovirus exposure and HLA in healthy donors (dated by TCRdb to 2016 to 2017). Libraries were made using the immunoSEQ multiplex PCR assay. For the multiplex PCR, a mixture combining 60 forward primers for TCR Vbeta segments and 13 reverse primers for TCR Jbeta segments was used. TCRdb mirrors the immuneACCESS table, restricted to in-frame sequences. Some clones are absent from its copies; in checked studies, under half trace to an unresolved V gene, and the reason for the others is unknown. This sample's clone table shows around 140,000 clones. 1.5% to 1.8% of the sample is in the top ten clones. Input material: PBMCs. These receptors came from a woman aged 40 to 50 in good health and CMV-seronegative.

This chain connects TRBV30 to TRBJ2-7, with TRBD1 matching 8 bases. Germline V gene lookup returns CDR1 GTSNPN and CDR2 SVGIG (reference sequence). There are 16 residues in the CDR3. V trimming: 2 bases; J trimming: 5 bases; junction bases outside the gene matches: 14. The CDR3 is CAWSPPSRTGIHEQYV. As DNA, the CDR3 is TGTGCCTGGAGTCCGCCCTCTAGGACAGGGATCCACGAGCAGTACGTC.

Details on this clone: The sample contains more than one DNA sequence encoding this CDR3. The rearrangement links TRBV5-1 to TRBJ2-3; tentatively, D is TRBD2 (6 bases). Germline CDR1 SGHRS, CDR2 YFSETQ. CDR3 length: 14 amino acids. With 0 bases removed from V and 3 bases from J, the gap between germline ends came to 8 bases. This CDR3 is CASSLEEGTDTQYF. DNA for the CDR3: TGCGCCAGCAGCTTGGAGGAGGGAACAGATACGCAGTATTTT.

J is TRBJ2-1 and V is TRBV28; no reliable D call. V gave up 6 bases and J gave up 2 bases, with 2 bases separating them. Germline lookup yields CDR1 MDHEN and CDR2 SYDVKM. This CDR3 contains 11 residues. Here the CDR3 DNA reads TGTGCCAGCAGCACCTACAATGAGCAGTTCTTC. This translates into CASSTYNEQFF. Complete variable domain (other parts from reference TRBV28 and TRBJ2-1): DVKVTQSSRYLVKRTGEKVFLECVQDMDHENMFWYRQDPGLGLRLIYFSYDVKMKEKGDIPEGYSVSREKKERFSLILESASTNQTSMYLCASSTYNEQFFGPGTRLTVL.

This chain joins TRBV6-5 and TRBJ2-5; D not resolved. CDR1 is MNHEY and CDR2 is SVGAGI in the germline V gene. V dropped 7 bases and J dropped 2 bases, with 11 bases sitting between them. The CDR3 has 13 amino acids. CDR3 region: CASKVSRQETQYF. Here the CDR3 DNA reads TGTGCCAGCAAAGTGAGCAGGCAAGAGACCCAGTACTTC.

This rearrangement joins TRBV5-5 to TRBJ2-5; 8 nucleotides match TRBD1. The CDR3 has 15 residues. Germline-derived CDR1 and CDR2 are SGHKS and YYEKEE (reference sequence). The V gene end was trimmed by 3 bases and the J gene end by 0 bases; junction bases not matched to a gene: 4. The CDR3 spells CASSWRQGYQETQYF. CDR3 nucleotides: TGTGCCAGCAGCTGGAGACAGGGGTACCAAGAGACCCAGTACTTC. The variable domain in full, completed from reference TRBV5-5 and TRBJ2-5, reads DAGVTQSPTHLIKTRGQQVTLRCSPISGHKSVSWYQQVLGQGPQFIFQYYEKEERGRGNFPDRFSARQFPNYSSELNVNALLLGDSALYLCASSWRQGYQETQYFGPGTRLLVL.

V gene TRBV5-1 combines with J gene TRBJ1-1, with TRBD1 matching over 11 bases. V lost 1 base, J lost 10 bases, and 9 bases stayed unmatched. CDR1 and CDR2 from the germline V gene are SGHRS and YFSETQ. The CDR3 is made up of 15 amino acids. For the CDR3, the DNA is TGCGCCAGCAGCTTGAATGTTGGGACAGGGGGACGAGCTTTCTTT. This encodes CASSLNVGTGGRAFF.

This chain uses TRBV5-5 with TRBJ1-1, with 7 bases fitting TRBD1. With V trimmed by 2 bases and J by 5 bases, 3 bases remained unmatched. Germline V gene lookup returns CDR1 SGHKS and CDR2 YYEKEE (reference sequence). This CDR3 spans 13 amino acids. The CDR3 loop is CASSFTDRTEAFF. DNA for the CDR3: TGTGCCAGCAGCTTTACGGACAGGACTGAAGCTTTCTTT. The full variable domain, with the rest looked up from reference TRBV5-5 and TRBJ1-1, is DAGVTQSPTHLIKTRGQQVTLRCSPISGHKSVSWYQQVLGQGPQFIFQYYEKEERGRGNFPDRFSARQFPNYSSELNVNALLLGDSALYLCASSFTDRTEAFFGQGTRLTVV.

The V and J genes are TRBV7-2 and TRBJ2-1; weak D call: TRBD2 (7 bases). The germline CDR1 and CDR2 sequences are SGHTA and FQGNSA. This CDR3 region has 16 residues. Trimming shortened V by 3 bases and J by 2 bases, and 14 bases separated the two germline ends. The CDR3 DNA reads TGTGCCAGCAGCTTGGCCGGGGGGCTTGCCTACAATGAGCAGTTCTTC. It is translated as CASSLAGGLAYNEQFF.

The chain joins TRBV7-9 to TRBJ1-2; no definite D call. The CDR3 contains 11 residues. Germline CDR1 is SEHNR and CDR2 is FQNEAQ (reference sequence). V was shortened by 5 bases and J by 9 bases, with 10 bases between the two germline ends. CDR3 loop: CASSQRPRYTF. In DNA form, the CDR3 reads TGTGCCAGCAGCCAGCGACCACGCTACACCTTC.

The chain carries TRBV4-1 and TRBJ2-7, with 7 bases identical to TRBD1. In germline, CDR1 is MGHRA, CDR2 YSYEKL. The V segment lost 4 bases and the J segment 0 bases; nucleotides outside the gene matches: 6. The CDR3 contains 15 residues. The CDR3 region has the DNA TGCGCCAGCAGCCCCCGACAGGGTGCCTCCTACGAGCAGTACGTC. The encoded protein is CASSPRQGASYEQYV.

This chain joins TRBV6-5 and TRBJ2-1, with 8 bases that match TRBD2. J lost 1 base, V lost 2 bases, and 4 bases had no gene match. The CDR3 is 16 residues long. CDR1 MNHEY and CDR2 SVGAGI come from the germline V gene. CDR3 nucleotides: TGTGCCAGCAGTTACGATGGCGGGGGGTCCTACAATGAGCAGTTCTTC. It specifies CASSYDGGGSYNEQFF.

V and J are TRBV5-6 and TRBJ1-2; D gene ambiguous. Between the trimmed V and J ends, which lost 4 bases and 6 bases, there was a span of 4 bases. Germline assignment: CDR1 SGHDT and CDR2 YYEEEE. The CDR3 length is 10 residues. The CDR3 DNA is TGTGCCAGCAGCGGGCATGGCTACACCTTC. Translation gives CASSGHGYTF.

The V call is TRBV7-2, the J call TRBJ1-2; maybe TRBD1 (5 bases). V gave up 2 bases and J gave up 2 bases, with 9 bases separating them. CDR1 and CDR2 from the germline V gene are SGHTA and FQGNSA. This CDR3 has 14 amino acids. CDR3 in DNA: TGTGCCAGCAGCTTAAACCGGGGGAACTATGGCTACACCTTC. This gives the protein CASSLNRGNYGYTF.

The chain is built from TRBV7-3 and TRBJ1-1; TRBD1 matches 7 bases. This CDR3 has 14 amino acids. From germline, CDR1 is SGHTA and CDR2 FQGTGA. With V trimmed by 4 bases and J by 4 bases, 6 bases remained unmatched. Written as DNA, the CDR3 is TGTGCCAGCAGCTGGCAGGGGGAAAGCACTGAAGCTTTCTTT. Protein sequence: CASSWQGESTEAFF.

The chain recombines TRBV19 with TRBJ2-3; 9 positions agree with TRBD1. In germline, CDR1 is LNHDA, CDR2 SQIVND (reference sequence). The length of the CDR3 is 14 residues. Unmatched junction bases numbered 7, after V lost 7 bases and J lost 5 bases. CDR3 nucleotides: TGTGCCAGTACCGGGACAGGGATTATAGATACGCAGTATTTT. Residues: CASTGTGIIDTQYF.

The chain uses TRBV5-1 and TRBJ2-7; D call uncertain. The CDR3 totals 13 residues. V was clipped by 0 bases and J by 6 bases, with 10 bases between them. The germline V gene has CDR1 SGHRS and CDR2 YFSETQ. The CDR3 DNA follows: TGCGCCAGCAGCTTGGTTTCTGAGAGCGAGCAGTACGTC. The encoded protein is CASSLVSESEQYV.

The chain combines TRBV5-1 with TRBJ1-4; D not resolved. Germline CDR1 is SGHRS and CDR2 is YFSETQ. Trimming pared 3 bases from V and 3 bases from J, leaving 12 bases between. The CDR3 totals 15 residues. The CDR3 sequence: CASSSVRHPNEKLFF. The CDR3, as DNA: TGCGCCAGCAGCTCGGTGAGACACCCTAATGAAAAACTGTTTTTT.

The chain couples TRBV5-1 to TRBJ2-7, with 10 bases that match TRBD1. The CDR3 totals 15 residues. Trimming removed 5 bases from V and 1 base from J; junction bases left unmatched: 6. Germline-derived CDR1 and CDR2 are SGHRS and YFSETQ. CDR3 bases: TGCGCCAGCAGTTCTGGACAGGGGGTATCCTACGAGCAGTACTTC. Translated: CASSSGQGVSYEQYF.

This chain connects TRBV11-2 to TRBJ2-1; tentative D call: TRBD2 (5 bases). CDR1 SGHAT and CDR2 FQNNGV come from the germline V gene. V lost 6 bases, J lost 4 bases, and 10 bases lay in between. This CDR3 contains 13 residues. CDR3 region: CASRSPGYNEQFF. The CDR3 DNA is TGTGCCAGCAGGTCCCCGGGGTACAATGAGCAGTTCTTC.

The DNA of the CDR3 is TGTGCCAGCAACACAGGGGCCTCCCACTATGGCTACACCTTC. Translated, it gives CASNTGASHYGYTF. The chain uses TRBV19 and TRBJ1-2; 7 positions agree with TRBD1. The J segment lost 3 bases and the V segment lost 9 bases, leaving 10 bases of the junction unmatched. This CDR3 region has 14 residues. In germline, CDR1 is LNHDA, CDR2 SQIVND (reference sequence).

The J gene is TRBJ2-3, the V gene TRBV6-6, with 9 nucleotides matching TRBD2. The length of the CDR3 is 15 residues. CDR1 MNHNY and CDR2 SVGAGI come from the germline V gene (reference sequence). V was pared by 5 bases and J by 2 bases, with 5 bases of the junction left unmatched. The CDR3 reads CASSTQRGATDTQYF. The DNA for the CDR3 is TGTGCCAGCAGTACCCAGCGGGGGGCCACAGATACGCAGTATTTT.

The chain couples TRBV6-5 to TRBJ1-5; D perhaps matches TRBD1 (6 bases). Germline CDR1 MNHEY, CDR2 SVGAGI. The CDR3 totals 14 residues. The V end lost 8 bases, the J end lost 2 bases, and 13 bases lay between the germline ends. CDR3 coding DNA: TGTGCCAGCGGCAGGGGCGCGGGCAATCAGCCCCAGCATTTT. Translation: CASGRGAGNQPQHF.

The chain combines TRBV6-5 with TRBJ2-2; tentative D call: TRBD2 (7 bases). The CDR3 has 14 residues. V lost 7 bases and J 4 bases, leaving 13 bases between the germline ends. Germline CDR1 is MNHEY and CDR2 is SVGAGI. The CDR3 loop reads CASKAGAATGELFF. The CDR3 bases are TGTGCCAGCAAGGCGGGGGCAGCCACCGGGGAGCTGTTTTTT.

V is TRBV18 and J is TRBJ1-4; no definite D call. From germline, CDR1 is KGHSH and CDR2 LQKENI. The CDR3 is made up of 12 amino acids. The V and J ends lost 4 bases and 4 bases respectively, with 4 bases between them. CDR3 DNA: TGTGCCAGCTCACTTAATAATGAAAAACTGTTTTTT. Protein: CASSLNNEKLFF.

V gene TRBV2 combines with J gene TRBJ1-1, with D perhaps TRBD1 (6 bases). Germline V lookup: CDR1 SNHLY, CDR2 FYNNEI. The CDR3 spans 13 residues. V dropped 9 bases and J dropped 3 bases, with 14 bases sitting between them. The CDR3 reads CARGRDTYTEAFF. In DNA form, the CDR3 reads TGTGCCAGAGGGAGGGACACCTACACTGAAGCTTTCTTT.

The V and J genes are TRBV29-1 and TRBJ2-2; 7 positions agree with TRBD2. Losses at the gene ends were 6 bases for V and 4 bases for J; bases not matched to a gene: 8. Germline CDR1 and CDR2: SQVTM and ANQGSEA. CDR3 size: 14 residues. Here the CDR3 reads CSVGEGYGTGELFF. In DNA form, the CDR3 reads TGCAGCGTGGGGGAGGGATATGGCACCGGGGAGCTGTTTTTT.